This paragraph reports one TCR beta chain. The antigen remains undetermined. There are 14 residues in the CDR3. CDR1 SSHAT and CDR2 FNYEAQ come from the germline V gene (reference sequence). V dropped 2 bases and J dropped 4 bases, with 10 bases sitting between them. The source of the sample is a study of T-cell memory formation after mild COVID-19. TCRdb ran MiXCR on the 5' RACE reads and lists one entry per CDR3 protein. The sample holds 200,000 to 300,000 distinct CDR3 sequences, around 10% seen once. Study-level results: Clones from the second wave (peaking day 37) had unconfirmed SARS-CoV-2 specificity. The study detected some responding clones in pre-infection memory, suggesting cross-reactive memory joined. Clones which contracted sat mainly in CM and EM if CD4+, and in EMRA if CD8+.

The source material was PBMCs or a T cell subset sorted from them (not recorded which). The chain combines TRBV7-7 with TRBJ2-3; no firm D call. The clonotype was recovered from a man between 18 and 29 years old who had mild COVID-19 (a few samples of this study predate the infection). Cell type and time point are not known. DNA of the CDR3: TGTGCCAGCAGCTTACACAGACTCGCAGATACGCAGTATTTT. Protein: CASSLHRLADTQYF.